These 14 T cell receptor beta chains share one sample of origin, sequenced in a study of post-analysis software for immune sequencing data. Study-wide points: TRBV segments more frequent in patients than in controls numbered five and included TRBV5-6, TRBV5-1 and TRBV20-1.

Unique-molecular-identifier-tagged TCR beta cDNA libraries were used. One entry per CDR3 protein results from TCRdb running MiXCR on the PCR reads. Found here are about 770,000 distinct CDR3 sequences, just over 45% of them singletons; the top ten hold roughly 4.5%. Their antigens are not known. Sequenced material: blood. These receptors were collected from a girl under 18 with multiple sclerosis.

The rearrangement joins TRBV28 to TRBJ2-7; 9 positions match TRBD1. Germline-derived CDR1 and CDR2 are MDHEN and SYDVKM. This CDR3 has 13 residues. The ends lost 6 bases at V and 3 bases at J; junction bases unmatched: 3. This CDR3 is CASRRDRVYEQYF. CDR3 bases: TGTGCCAGCAGGAGGGACAGGGTCTACGAGCAGTACTTC.

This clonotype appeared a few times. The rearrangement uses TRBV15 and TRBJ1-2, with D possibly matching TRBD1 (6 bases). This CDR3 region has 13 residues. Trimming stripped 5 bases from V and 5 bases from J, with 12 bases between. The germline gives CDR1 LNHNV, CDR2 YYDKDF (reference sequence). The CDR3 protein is CATSVEGEYGYTF. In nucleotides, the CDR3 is TGTGCCACCAGCGTTGAGGGGGAATATGGCTACACCTTC.

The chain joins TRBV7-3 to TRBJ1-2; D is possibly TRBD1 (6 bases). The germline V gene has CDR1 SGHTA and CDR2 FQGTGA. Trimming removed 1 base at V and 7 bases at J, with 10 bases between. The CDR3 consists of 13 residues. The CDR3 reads CASSLNRDGGYTF. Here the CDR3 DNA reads TGTGCCAGCAGCTTAAACAGGGATGGTGGCTACACCTTC.

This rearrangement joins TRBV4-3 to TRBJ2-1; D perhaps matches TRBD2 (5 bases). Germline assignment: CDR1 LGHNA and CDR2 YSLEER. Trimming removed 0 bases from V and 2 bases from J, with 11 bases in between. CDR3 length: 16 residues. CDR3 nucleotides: TGCGCCAGCAGCCAAGATGTGAGCGGTACCTACAATGAGCAGTTCTTC. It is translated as CASSQDVSGTYNEQFF.

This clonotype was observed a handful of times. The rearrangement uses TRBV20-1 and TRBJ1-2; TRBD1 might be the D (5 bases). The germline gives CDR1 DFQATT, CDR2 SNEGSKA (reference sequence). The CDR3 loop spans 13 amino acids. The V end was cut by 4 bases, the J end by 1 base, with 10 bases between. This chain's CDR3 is CSATGRVNYGYTF. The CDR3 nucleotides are TGCAGTGCTACAGGGCGGGTTAACTATGGCTACACCTTC.

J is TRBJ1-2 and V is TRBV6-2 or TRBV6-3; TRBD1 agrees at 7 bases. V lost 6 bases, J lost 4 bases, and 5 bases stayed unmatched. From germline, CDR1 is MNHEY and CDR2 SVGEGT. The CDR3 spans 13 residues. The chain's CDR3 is CASSSTGIYGYTF. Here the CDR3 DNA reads TGTGCCAGCAGCTCGACAGGGATCTATGGCTACACCTTC.

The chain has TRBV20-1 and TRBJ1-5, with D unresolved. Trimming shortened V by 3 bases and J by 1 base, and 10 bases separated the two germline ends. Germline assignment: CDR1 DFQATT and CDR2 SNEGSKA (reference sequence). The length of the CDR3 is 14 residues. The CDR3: CSASYSYSNQPQHF. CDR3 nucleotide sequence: TGCAGTGCTAGTTACAGCTACAGCAATCAGCCCCAGCATTTT.

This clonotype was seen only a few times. CDR3 amino acids: CASSQEGFSGANVLTF. CDR3 sequence (DNA): TGCGCCAGCAGCCAAGAAGGGTTTTCCGGGGCCAACGTCCTGACTTTC. V gene TRBV4-3 combines with J gene TRBJ2-6; the D is unclear. Germline V gene sequence: CDR1 LGHNA, CDR2 YSLEER. The CDR3 sequence is 16 residues long. Trimming stripped 0 bases from V and 4 bases from J, with 10 bases between.

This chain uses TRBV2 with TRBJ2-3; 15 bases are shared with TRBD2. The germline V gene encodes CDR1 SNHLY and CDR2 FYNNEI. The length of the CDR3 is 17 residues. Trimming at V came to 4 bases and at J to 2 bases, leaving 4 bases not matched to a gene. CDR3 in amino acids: CASSGTSGRALTDTQYF. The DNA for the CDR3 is TGTGCCAGCAGTGGGACTAGCGGGAGGGCCCTCACAGATACGCAGTATTTT.

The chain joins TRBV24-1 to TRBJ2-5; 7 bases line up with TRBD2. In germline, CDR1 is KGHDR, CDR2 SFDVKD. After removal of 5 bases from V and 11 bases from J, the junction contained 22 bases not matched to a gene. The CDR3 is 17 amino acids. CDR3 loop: CATSGNGRGMNYNEQYF. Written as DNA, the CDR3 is TGTGCCACCAGTGGCAATGGGAGGGGAATGAACTACAATGAGCAGTACTTC.

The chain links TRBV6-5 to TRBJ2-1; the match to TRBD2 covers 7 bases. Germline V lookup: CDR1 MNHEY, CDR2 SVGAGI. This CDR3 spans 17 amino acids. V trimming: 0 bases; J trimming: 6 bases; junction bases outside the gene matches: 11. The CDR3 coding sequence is TGTGCCAGCAGTTACTCGGGGCTAGCGGTGGGTACCAATGAGCAGTTCTTC. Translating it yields CASSYSGLAVGTNEQFF.

DNA of the CDR3: TGTGCCAGCAGCCCCATGGGAGGCAGGGGGCTATACAATGAGCAGTTCTTC. It specifies CASSPMGGRGLYNEQFF. This chain links TRBV7-3 with TRBJ2-1, with 8 positions matching TRBD1. The CDR3 is 17 residues long. J was trimmed by 4 bases and V by 5 bases; bases with no gene match: 13. Germline loops: CDR1 SGHTA, CDR2 FQGTGA.

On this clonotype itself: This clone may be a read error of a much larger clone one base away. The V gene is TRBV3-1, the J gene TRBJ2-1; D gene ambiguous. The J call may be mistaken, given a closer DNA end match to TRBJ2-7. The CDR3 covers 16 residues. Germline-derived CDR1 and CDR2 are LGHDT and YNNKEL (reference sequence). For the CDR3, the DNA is TGTGCCAGCAGCCAAGATCGGGCCACTTCCTACAATGAGCAGTACTTC. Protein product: CASSQDRATSYNEQYF.

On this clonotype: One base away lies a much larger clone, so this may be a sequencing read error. This CDR3 reads CASSLQKTSEATDTQYF. CDR3 nucleotide sequence: TGCGCCAGCAGCCTACAAAAGACTAGCGAAGCCACAGATACGCAGTATTTT. This rearrangement joins TRBV4-3 to TRBJ2-3; the match to TRBD2 covers 8 bases. Germline V gene data show CDR1 as LGHNA and CDR2 as YSLEER. The CDR3 length is 17 residues. V shed 4 bases, J shed 2 bases, and the junction held 11 bases outside the gene matches.